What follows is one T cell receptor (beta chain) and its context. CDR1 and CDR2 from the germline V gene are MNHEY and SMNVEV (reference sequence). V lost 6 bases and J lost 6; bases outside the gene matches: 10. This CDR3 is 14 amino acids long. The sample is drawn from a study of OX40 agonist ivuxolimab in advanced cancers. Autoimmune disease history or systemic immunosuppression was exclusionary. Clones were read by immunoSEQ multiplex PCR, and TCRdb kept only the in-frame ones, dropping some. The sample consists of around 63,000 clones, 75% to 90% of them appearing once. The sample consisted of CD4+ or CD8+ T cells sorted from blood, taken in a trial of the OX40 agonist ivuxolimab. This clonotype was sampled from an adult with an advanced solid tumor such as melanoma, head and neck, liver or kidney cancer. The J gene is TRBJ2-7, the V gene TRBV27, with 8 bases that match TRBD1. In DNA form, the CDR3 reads TGTGCCAGCAGGATTGGACAGGGCCGGGGCGAGCAGTACTTC. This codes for CASRIGQGRGEQYF.